This TCR beta chain was sequenced in a study of kidney transplant recipient with SARS-CoV-2 infection (dated by TCRdb to the early 2020s). Sequencing was performed on an Illumina MiSeq. Profiling of the peripheral T cell repertoire targeted human TCRbeta genes. Per the original workflow: Differential clonotype abundance was tested with beta-binomial modelling to account for variability over time. Expanded clonotypes were screened against the ImmuneCODE reference database of SARS-CoV-2-associated TCRs and mapped to viral genome regions. Additional repertoire analyses were carried out for TRBV gene usage, CDR3 length, CDR3 amino acid overlap between time points, clonotype abundance distributions and Jaccard similarity. TCRdb itself trimmed the public reads at Q25 with fastp, ran MiXCR and retained productive beta chains. Rows merge per CDR3 protein into single entries with the most common DNA and genes. These V and J calls derive from TCRdb rather than the authors' analysis. Here the sample has 200,000 to 300,000 distinct CDR3 sequences; less than 35% occur a single time. The top ten hold more than 6.5% of the sample.

The time point label on this specimen signifies: pre-pandemic baseline sample and day 111 after first positive SARS-CoV-2 test. Taken from cysteine to phenylalanine, the CDR3 has 14 residues. The entry retains the CDR3 DNA only, 42 bases that are in frame from base 1. Trimming at the junction amounts to 6 bases on V and 3 bases on J, and the germline ends lie 11 bases apart. CDR1 SEHNR and CDR2 FQNEAQ were looked up in the germline V gene (reference sequence). Points on this clonotype: Which antigen it targets is not known. Per-base qualities were not stored, and no clone one base away is much larger.

The sample in question was a blood sample, obtained at baseline and on day 111 from a kidney transplant recipient. The chain joins TRBV7-9 to TRBJ2-2; TRBD1 could be the D gene, as 6 bases match. The receptor comes from a young adult male patient who had COVID-19 and was a kidney transplant recipient. Some T cells may be donor cells from the graft after a transplant. The CDR3 is CASSTQGDTGELFF. The nucleotides are TGTGCCAGCAGTACACAGGGCGACACCGGGGAGCTGTTTTTT.